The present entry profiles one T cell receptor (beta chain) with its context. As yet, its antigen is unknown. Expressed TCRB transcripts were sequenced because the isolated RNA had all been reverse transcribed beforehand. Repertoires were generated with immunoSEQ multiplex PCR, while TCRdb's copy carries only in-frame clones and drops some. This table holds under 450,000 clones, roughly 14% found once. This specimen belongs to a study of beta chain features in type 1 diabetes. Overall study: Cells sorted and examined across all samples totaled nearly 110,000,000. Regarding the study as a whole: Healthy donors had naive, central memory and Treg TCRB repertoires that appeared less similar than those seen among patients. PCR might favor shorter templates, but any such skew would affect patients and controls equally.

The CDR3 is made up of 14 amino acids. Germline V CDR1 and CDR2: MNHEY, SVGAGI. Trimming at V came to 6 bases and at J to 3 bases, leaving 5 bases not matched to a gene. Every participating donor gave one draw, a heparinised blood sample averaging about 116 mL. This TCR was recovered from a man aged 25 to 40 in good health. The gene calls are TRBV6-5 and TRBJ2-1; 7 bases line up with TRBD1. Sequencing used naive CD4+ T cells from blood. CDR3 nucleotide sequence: TGTGCCAGCAGCCGGGACAGCTACTACAATGAGCAGTTCTTC. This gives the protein CASSRDSYYNEQFF.